In its sample, the clone carrying this TCR beta chain was seen many times. This record comes from a study of blood T cell repertoires in COVID-19. Study at large: The United States, Italy and Spain supplied acute and convalescent COVID-19 samples.

Measured with immunoSEQ multiplex PCR; TCRdb has only the in-frame clones, and not every one. Among 250,000 to 300,000 clones listed, approximately 78% were seen once. Self-reported history from a screening survey and questionnaire set each donor's cohort. The sample comprised PBMCs or T cells enriched from blood (not recorded which). The sequence was collected from a man aged 35-49 years who had been exposed to COVID-19.

The CDR3 loop reads CASSHLGTGGMGGYTF. DNA for the CDR3: TGTGCCAGCAGCCATCTAGGGACAGGGGGCATGGGTGGCTACACCTTC. The chain has TRBV7-9 and TRBJ1-2; TRBD1 matches at 12 bases. The CDR3 is 16 residues long. V gave up 5 bases and J gave up 7 bases; unmatched junction bases: 11. Germline assignment: CDR1 SEHNR and CDR2 FQNEAQ (reference sequence).